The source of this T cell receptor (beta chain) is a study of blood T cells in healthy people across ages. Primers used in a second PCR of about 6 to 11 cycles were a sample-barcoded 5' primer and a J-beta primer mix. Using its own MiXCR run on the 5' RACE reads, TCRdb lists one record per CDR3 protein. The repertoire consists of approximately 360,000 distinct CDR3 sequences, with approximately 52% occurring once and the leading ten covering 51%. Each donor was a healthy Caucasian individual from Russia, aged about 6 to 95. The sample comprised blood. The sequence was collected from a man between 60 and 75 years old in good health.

The CDR3 DNA sequence: TGTGCCAGCAGCCAAGATGGACAGGGAATCAGGGAGCTGTTTTTT. This translates into CASSQDGQGIRELFF. V and J are TRBV14 and TRBJ2-2; TRBD1 aligns across 8 bases. Per the germline V gene, CDR1 is SGHDN and CDR2 is FVKESK. The CDR3 has 15 amino acids. The trim removed 0 bases at V and 9 bases at J, leaving 6 bases unmatched. Drawing the rest from reference TRBV14 and TRBJ2-2, the complete variable domain is EAGVTQFPSHSVIEKGQTVTLRCDPISGHDNLYWYRRVMGKEIKFLLHFVKESKQDESGMPNNRFLAERTGGTYSTLKVQPAELEDSGVYFCASSQDGQGIRELFFGEGSRLTVL.